The 5 T cell receptor beta chains given below trace back to one sample, sequenced in a study of cytomegalovirus exposure and HLA in healthy donors. Amplification used 60 Vbeta primers and 13 Jbeta primers. Method: immunoSEQ multiplex PCR; TCRdb's copy keeps in-frame clones and lacks some. The sample holds roughly 77,000 clones. What was sequenced was PBMCs. The receptor set was obtained from a man between 25 and 39 years old in good health and CMV-seronegative.

The chain recombines TRBV5-6 with TRBJ1-3; TRBD1 matches at 7 bases. Germline lookup yields CDR1 SGHDT and CDR2 YYEEEE. The CDR3 runs 16 residues. Trimming took 3 bases from V and 0 from J; bases not matched to a gene: 6. For the CDR3, the DNA is TGTGCCAGCAGCTCCGGGACAGAAGTCTCTGGAAACACCATATATTTT. Translated: CASSSGTEVSGNTIYF.

CDR3 DNA: TGTGCCAGCTCACCCGCGAGCACCGGGGAGCTGTTTTTT. This sequence encodes CASSPASTGELFF. V is TRBV18 and J is TRBJ2-2; no definite D call. This CDR3 is 13 amino acids long. The germline CDR1 and CDR2 sequences are KGHSH and LQKENI. V was pared by 3 bases and J by 4 bases, with 6 bases between.

The gene calls are TRBV27 and TRBJ1-5, with D possibly being TRBD1 (6 bases). CDR1 and CDR2 (germline): MNHEY, SMNVEV (reference sequence). This CDR3 is built from 16 residues. Trimming removed 6 bases at V and 1 base at J, with 16 bases between. CDR3 sequence (DNA): TGTGCCAGCAGAGCCCGGGGGGGGCCGAGCAATCAGCCCCAGCATTTT. This translates into CASRARGGPSNQPQHF.

The chain combines TRBV2 with TRBJ2-1, with 12 bases aligning to TRBD2. CDR3 size: 17 residues. Per the germline V gene, CDR1 is SNHLY and CDR2 is FYNNEI. The J segment lost 0 bases and the V segment lost 6 bases, leaving 6 bases of the junction unmatched. The CDR3 region has the DNA TGTGCCAGCAGACTTCTAGCGGGGGGGTTCTCCTACAATGAGCAGTTCTTC. It translates to CASRLLAGGFSYNEQFF.

This rearrangement joins TRBV7-2 to TRBJ2-1, with D hard to call. This CDR3 contains 15 residues. The ends were cut back, 0 bases at V and 2 bases at J, with 8 bases in the middle. Germline CDR1 reads SGHTA; CDR2 reads FQGNSA. The CDR3 reads CASSLAWAPYNEQFF. In DNA, the CDR3 is TGTGCCAGCAGCTTAGCGTGGGCTCCCTACAATGAGCAGTTCTTC.